The 7 T cell receptor beta chains presented below share a single source sample, sequenced in a study of regulatory T cells in long-lasting Graves disease. Time point meaning: persistent/refractory GD, antithyroid drugs over 5 years with positive TRAb. Isolated PBMC RNA provided the starting material for the TCR library. Combining iRepertoire HTBI primers with Arm-PCR of CDR3 regions, the authors built TCR beta libraries. TCRdb called the multiplex PCR reads again in MiXCR, with one record for every CDR3 protein. Of about 470,000 distinct CDR3 sequences in the sample, 20% to 25% are singletons; the top ten hold roughly 7.7%. This material consisted of peripheral blood mononuclear cells (PBMCs), taken when the disease was refractory, from a patient treated with antithyroid drugs. These receptors came from a female donor with Graves disease.

The chain recombines TRBV11-2 with TRBJ2-7, with a possible D match to TRBD1 (5 bases). Germline V gene data show CDR1 as SGHAT and CDR2 as FQNNGV. The CDR3 runs 15 residues. Trimming stripped 4 bases from V and 1 base from J, with 14 bases between. Here the CDR3 DNA reads TGTGCCAGCAGCTCCCCCCGGACACCTTCCTACGAGCAGTACTTC. This translates into CASSSPRTPSYEQYF. Looking up the rest from reference TRBV11-2 and TRBJ2-7 gives the full variable domain: EAGVAQSPRYKIIEKRQSVAFWCNPISGHATLYWYQQILGQGPKLLIQFQNNGVVDDSQLPKDRFSAERLKGVDSTLKIQPAKLEDSAVYLCASSSPRTPSYEQYFGPGTRLTVT.

The rearrangement links TRBV27 to TRBJ1-5, with TRBD1 matching over 7 bases. The CDR3 is made up of 17 amino acids. Germline V lookup: CDR1 MNHEY, CDR2 SMNVEV (reference sequence). V lost 4 bases and J lost 6; bases outside the gene matches: 15. This chain's CDR3 is CASSSSTRTGRIQPQHF. The DNA of the CDR3 is TGTGCCAGCAGTTCCTCAACTCGGACAGGAAGAATTCAGCCCCAGCATTTT.

This clonotype was seen only a few times. The chain uses TRBV27 and TRBJ2-1; tentative D call: TRBD1 (6 bases). Per the germline V gene, CDR1 is MNHEY and CDR2 is SMNVEV (reference sequence). The CDR3 runs to 15 residues. V was clipped by 6 bases and J by 4 bases, with 16 bases between them. The CDR3 sequence is CASRTQDSEYNEQFF. The CDR3 DNA reads as TGTGCCAGCAGGACTCAGGACAGCGAATACAATGAGCAGTTCTTC.

The V and J genes are TRBV6-1 and TRBJ2-7; the match to TRBD2 covers 8 bases. The CDR3 is 15 residues long. Germline assignment: CDR1 MNHNS and CDR2 SASEGT. The V and J ends lost 5 bases and 4 bases, in that order; junction bases with no gene match: 10. The CDR3 protein is CASSTPHSGGYEQYF. For the CDR3, the DNA is TGTGCCAGCAGTACTCCTCACTCGGGAGGGTACGAGCAGTACTTC.

The chain has TRBV6-1 and TRBJ2-2; 7 nucleotides align to TRBD1. With 10 bases clipped from V and 4 bases from J, the junction kept 9 bases outside the gene matches. Germline V gene data show CDR1 as MNHNS and CDR2 as SASEGT. The CDR3 length is 14 residues. CDR3 residues: CATFKTGSTGELFF. In DNA form, the CDR3 reads TGTGCCACCTTCAAGACAGGGTCCACCGGGGAGCTGTTTTTT.

This clonotype has ten or more counts. The V and J genes are TRBV6-5 and TRBJ1-1, with 8 bases fitting TRBD1. V dropped 0 bases and J dropped 1; count of bases not matched to a gene: 1. The CDR3 totals 15 residues. Germline V CDR1 and CDR2: MNHEY, SVGAGI. CDR3 sequence: CASSYSGTGNTEAFF. CDR3 sequence (DNA): TGTGCCAGCAGTTACTCGGGGACAGGGAACACTGAAGCTTTCTTT.

This clonotype was observed a few times. The rearrangement uses TRBV7-2 and TRBJ1-3; 7 positions agree with TRBD1. The CDR3 runs 16 residues. From germline, CDR1 is SGHTA and CDR2 FQGNSA. With 2 bases clipped from V and 2 bases from J, the junction kept 6 bases outside the gene matches. The CDR3 spells CASSLYGRGAGNTIYF. In DNA form, the CDR3 reads TGTGCCAGCAGCTTATACGGCAGGGGGGCTGGAAACACCATATATTTT.